The 2 T cell receptor beta chains below come from one sample, sequenced in a study of blood T cell repertoires in COVID-19. Libraries were prepared by immunoSEQ multiplex PCR; TCRdb keeps only in-frame clonotypes and omits some of them. The table has about 70,000 clones, roughly 86% seen once. Sample: peripheral blood. The source of these receptors is an older woman with acute or convalescent COVID-19.

The chain carries TRBV6-5 and TRBJ1-1, with 12 positions matching TRBD1. V was pared by 7 bases and J by 11 bases, with 11 bases of the junction left unmatched. CDR3 length: 14 amino acids. The germline gives CDR1 MNHEY, CDR2 SVGAGI. In nucleotides, the CDR3 is TGTGCCAGCACCCCCTCCGGGACAGGGGGCTTTGCTTTCTTT. Protein product: CASTPSGTGGFAFF.

The rearrangement joins TRBV3-1 (or the pseudogene TRBV3-2) to TRBJ1-6; unclear D gene. The length of the CDR3 is 13 residues. V gave up 6 bases and J gave up 3 bases, with 6 bases separating them. CDR1 and CDR2 (germline): LGHDT, YNNKEL (reference sequence). The CDR3 spells CASRGSYNSPLHF. The CDR3 nucleotides are TGTGCCAGCAGGGGGAGCTATAATTCACCCCTCCACTTT.